What follows is one T cell receptor beta chain and its context. The antigen this receptor binds is unknown. Per-nucleotide qualities are absent, and no much larger clonotype sits a single base away. V lost 5 bases and J lost 3 bases; the stretch between them is 13 bases long. Per the germline V gene, MNHEY is the CDR1 and SVGAGI is the CDR2. The CDR3 goes from the cysteine to the phenylalanine over 14 residues. Just CDR3 DNA is preserved here, 42 bases in frame from base 1. TCRbeta CDR3 regions were amplified from genomic DNA by means of the immunoSEQ Assay, a bias-controlled multiplex PCR. The authors' pipeline ran thus. The number of nucleated cells in each sample was estimated by amplification of reference gene primers within the assay. To quantify the absolute abundance of each unique TCRbeta CDR3 rearrangement, sequence reads were collapsed and filtered. For each sample, productive Simpson clonality was calculated by taking the square root of Simpson's diversity index across productive rearrangements. Not all clones reach the TCRdb copy of this immuneACCESS table, which keeps in-frame sequences only. Checked studies attribute under half of the gap to unresolved V genes and leave the rest unexplained. V, J and clone size derive from that table, while D and trimming were established from the DNA sequence. Across this sample there are approximately 330,000 clones, with around nine tenths seen only once. The ten most abundant clones make up almost 9.5% of the sample.

The sample is drawn from a study of blood T cell repertoires in COVID-19 (dated by TCRdb to the early 2020s). With regard to the full study: The collaborator samples originated in the United States, Italy and Spain and spanned the acute and convalescent phases of COVID-19. HLA class I and class II types, where available, came from metadata supplied by the sample provider rather than from assay-based typing. A freely available public database, intended as a resource for researchers studying the immune response to SARS-CoV-2, is where the repertoires were released. Nearly every sample came with metadata listing a de-identified subject ID, COVID-19 status, age in years and sex. The samples were drawn from two sources: the first 160 participants of the ongoing ImmuneRACE study, and 1,200 or so subjects contributed by 6 global collaborators. The material from the prospective study consisted of cDNA or gDNA derived from T cells, B-cell-depleted T cells, or PBMCs. Subjects who had been exposed to COVID-19, were actively infected with it, or had recovered from it provided the deeply sampled blood TCRbeta repertoires that made up the dataset. Overall study results and their limits: Clinical and demographic metadata were provided uncurated, with the amount varying by source and participant.

Participants in the prospective study were enrolled through a virtual design, were aged roughly 18 to 100 years, and lived in 24 United States geographic areas. In the prospective study, cohorts were assigned on the basis of participant-reported clinical history obtained from a screening survey and a study questionnaire. Recovered participants in ImmuneRACE Cohort 3 were defined as having two consecutive negative NP/OP PCR tests, clearance from a healthcare professional, or resolution of symptoms. In the prospective study, mobile phlebotomists collected whole blood, serum and a nasopharyngeal or oropharyngeal swab from each participant. Participants in the prospective study had the option to provide additional blood draws and questionnaires over a roughly 2-month period. Before DNA extraction, prospective study blood samples were shipped either frozen or at room temperature.

Sequencing was done on a sample of PBMCs or T cells enriched from blood (not recorded which). This clonotype was obtained from a woman under 40 who had recovered from COVID-19. The rearranged segments are TRBV6-5 and TRBJ1-1, with the D gene not confidently named. Here the CDR3 is given as CASSTEASDTEAFF. The DNA is as follows: TGTGCCAGCAGTACCGAGGCATCAGACACTGAAGCTTTCTTT.